This T cell receptor (beta chain) was profiled in a study of blood T cell repertoires in COVID-19. Study at large: The cDNA or gDNA used as material had been derived from T cells, B-cell-depleted T cells, or PBMCs.

Per the study methods: Amplification of reference gene primers provided the estimated nucleated cell counts. Only in-frame clones appear in the TCRdb table, and some are missing; sequencing was by immunoSEQ multiplex PCR. The V and J calls and clone size come from that table; D and trimming were worked out from the DNA. The sample lists roughly 250,000 clones, about 86% seen once, with 15% to 18% in the top ten. V was cut by 1 base and J by 10 bases, with 8 bases left in between. Per germline, CDR1 LGHDT and CDR2 YNNKEL (reference sequence). The CDR3 covers 12 residues. This chain joins TRBV3-1 (or the pseudogene TRBV3-2) and TRBJ2-1; D uncertain. The receptor's source is a person between 70 and 80 years old with COVID-19, enrolled during active disease. The source material was peripheral blood. The CDR3 bases are TGTGCCAGCAGCCAAGTTCTGGGCGAGCAGTTCTTC. It codes for CASSQVLGEQFF.